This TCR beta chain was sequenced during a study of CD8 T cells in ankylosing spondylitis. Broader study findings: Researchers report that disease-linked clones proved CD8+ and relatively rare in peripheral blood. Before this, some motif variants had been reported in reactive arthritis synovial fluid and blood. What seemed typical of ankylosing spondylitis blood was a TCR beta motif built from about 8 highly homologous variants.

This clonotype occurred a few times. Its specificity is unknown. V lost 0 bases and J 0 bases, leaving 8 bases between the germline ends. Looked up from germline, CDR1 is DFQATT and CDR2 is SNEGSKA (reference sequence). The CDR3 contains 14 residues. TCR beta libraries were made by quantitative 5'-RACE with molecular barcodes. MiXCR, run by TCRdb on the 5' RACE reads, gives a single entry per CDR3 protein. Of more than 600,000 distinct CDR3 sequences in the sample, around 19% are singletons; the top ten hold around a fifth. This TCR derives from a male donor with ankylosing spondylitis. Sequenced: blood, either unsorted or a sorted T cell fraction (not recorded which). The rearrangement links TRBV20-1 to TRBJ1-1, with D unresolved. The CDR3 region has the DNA TGCAGTGCTAGAGATGAAGGGTTGAACACTGAAGCTTTCTTT. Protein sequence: CSARDEGLNTEAFF.